The rows below give T cell receptor beta chains drawn from one sample of a study of CD8 T cell repertoires and HIV-1 epitope variants. Generated by immunoSEQ multiplex PCR, the TCRdb table keeps only in-frame clones and is missing some. Among tens of thousands of clones listed, roughly 77% were seen once. Material for sequencing was uncultured baseline CD8+ T cells from peripheral blood mononuclear cells (PBMCs). The receptors were gathered from a male donor with HIV. The CDR3 runs from the conserved cysteine through the conserved F or W. A D gene is named only where the DNA matches it firmly. Only part of the rows carry a size: once, few, many, or a class if the clone is expanded.

J | D | V | size | DNA | CDR3
TRBJ2-6 | . | TRBV30 | . | TGTGCCTGGAGTGCCTCAGGGGCCAACGTCCTGACTTTC | CAWSASGANVLTF
TRBJ1-5 | . | TRBV28 | . | TGTGCCAGCACCGTTGACAGATTATTATCAGGGAATCAGCCCCAGCATTTT | CASTVDRLLSGNQPQHF
TRBJ2-7 | TRBD1 | TRBV5-6 | . | TGTGCCAGCAGCAGGACAGGGTCGTACGAGCAGTACTTC | CASSRTGSYEQYF
TRBJ2-3 | . | TRBV30 | . | TGTGCCCGGGGGCTAGGGGACAGCACAGATACGCAGTATTTT | CARGLGDSTDTQYF
TRBJ1-1 | TRBD1 | TRBV2 | . | TGTGCCAGGATCGGGACAGGAGAAATTACCTTGAACACTGAAGCTTTCTTT | CARIGTGEITLNTEAFF
TRBJ2-5 | . | TRBV5-4 | . | TGTGCCAGCAGCTTTGGAAACAGACAAGAGACCCAGTACTTC | CASSFGNRQETQYF
TRBJ1-5 | TRBD1 | TRBV6-5 | few | TGTGCCAGCAGACAGGGGAGTCAGCCCCAGCATTTT | CASRQGSQPQHF
TRBJ1-1 | TRBD1 | TRBV20-1 | . | TGCAGTGCTAGAGATGACAGGGAGGCAGTCTTT | CSARDDREAVF
TRBJ2-4 | . | TRBV30 | few | TGTGCCTGGAGTGTAGGACCAGCCAAAAACATTCAGTACTTC | CAWSVGPAKNIQYF
TRBJ1-6 | . | TRBV5-5 | many | TGTGCCAGCCGTTGGATGGATTCACCCCTCCACTTT | CASRWMDSPLHF
TRBJ2-7 | TRBD2 | TRBV5-6 | . | TGTGCCAGCAGCTTTAAGCGGGGGGTTACCTACGAGCAGTACTTC | CASSFKRGVTYEQYF
TRBJ1-1 | . | TRBV4-2 | . | TGTGCCAGCAGCCTCCGGGGGGGGGATGAAGCTTTCTTT | CASSLRGGDEAFF
TRBJ2-3 | . | TRBV29-1 | . | TGCAGCGTTGAAGATCGGGCGGGGGCGACAGATACGCAGTATTTT | CSVEDRAGATDTQYF
TRBJ1-6 | TRBD1 | TRBV5-4 | few | TGTGCCAGCAGCTCACAGGGGGATAATTCACCCCTCCACTTT | CASSSQGDNSPLHF
TRBJ2-1 | . | TRBV19 | . | TGTGCCAGTAGTATAGTCCCAGCGACCTACAATGAGCAGTTCTTC | CASSIVPATYNEQFF
TRBJ2-7 | . | TRBV4-2 | few | TGTGCCAGCAGCCAAGATGGAATCTACGAGCAGTACTTC | CASSQDGIYEQYF
TRBJ1-6 | . | TRBV14 | . | TGTGCCAGCAGATTACAGGGAAGAAGGACACCCCTCCACTTT | CASRLQGRRTPLHF
TRBJ1-3 | . | TRBV19 | . | TGTGCCAGTGCACAGCAGAGTCAGCCTGGAAACACCATATATTTT | CASAQQSQPGNTIYF
TRBJ1-4 | . | TRBV27 | . | TGTGCCAGCAGTTTATCACACCTTAATGAAAAACTGTTTTTT | CASSLSHLNEKLFF
TRBJ1-2 | TRBD1 | TRBV30 | . | TGTGCCTGGCTCAAGGACAGGAACTATGGCTACACCTTC | CAWLKDRNYGYTF
TRBJ1-2 | . | TRBV5-1 | . | TGCGCCAGCAGCCCCGTCCCGGGAGAGGGCCGCTACACCTTC | CASSPVPGEGRYTF
TRBJ2-7 | TRBD1 | TRBV11-1 | once | TGTGCCAGCAGCTCCCGGGACAGGTCTCACGAGCAGTACTTC | CASSSRDRSHEQYF
TRBJ2-5 | . | TRBV7-9 | few | TGTGCCAGCAGCGCCGTTGAGACCCAGTACTTC | CASSAVETQYF
TRBJ2-6 | TRBD2 | TRBV4-2 | . | TGTGCCAGCAGCCAAACAGCGGGAGAAACGGCTGGGGCCAACGTCCTGACTTTC | CASSQTAGETAGANVLTF
TRBJ2-3 | . | TRBV27 | . | TGTGCCAGCAGTTATTTTGGGGGGGCCGGCACAGATACGCAGTATTTT | CASSYFGGAGTDTQYF
TRBJ2-3 | TRBD2 | TRBV7-6 | few | TGTGCCAGCAGCTTGTTGCCCCTAGCGGGGGGGGGCACAGATACGCAGTATTTT | CASSLLPLAGGGTDTQYF
TRBJ2-5 | . | TRBV6-5 | . | TGTGCCAGCAGTTTACAGGGTTGGGGGACCCAGTACTTC | CASSLQGWGTQYF
TRBJ1-3 | . | TRBV6-1 | . | TGTGCCAGCCTGACACGCGACTCTGGAAACACCATATATTTT | CASLTRDSGNTIYF
TRBJ2-3 | TRBD2 | TRBV6-5 | . | TGTGCCAGCGGACGGACTAGTGGAGCCTATGCTACGCAGTATTTT | CASGRTSGAYATQYF
TRBJ2-7 | TRBD1 | TRBV10-1 | once | TGCGCCAGCAGTGAGTCATGGACAGGGGATCGGATCGAGCAGTACTTC | CASSESWTGDRIEQYF
TRBJ1-2 | . | TRBV4-2 | many | TGTGCCAGCAGCCAACATCCTCTTAGGGGGTTGGGTGGCTACACCTTC | CASSQHPLRGLGGYTF
TRBJ2-5 | . | TRBV15 | . | TGTGCCACCACCAGAACCTCCCAAGAGACCCAGTACTTC | CATTRTSQETQYF
TRBJ2-7 | TRBD1 | TRBV10-2 | . | TGCGCCAGCAGAGACTACAGGGGGGTGCACGAGCAGTACTTC | CASRDYRGVHEQYF
TRBJ2-5 | TRBD1 | TRBV18 | . | TGTGCCAGCTCACCACCGGCCCGGGACAGGCAAGAGACCCAGTACTTC | CASSPPARDRQETQYF
TRBJ2-7 | . | TRBV5-6 | . | TGTGCCAGCAGCTTGGCAGGGTCCGCCTACGAGCAGTACTTC | CASSLAGSAYEQYF
TRBJ1-1 | . | TRBV27 | . | TGTGCCAGCAGTTTCCCTGGCCCAGGAACTGAAGCTTTCTTT | CASSFPGPGTEAFF
TRBJ1-3 | . | TRBV5-4 | . | TGTGCCAGCAGTTACGACATCTCTGGAAACACCATATATTTT | CASSYDISGNTIYF
TRBJ2-5 | TRBD2 | TRBV28 | . | TGTGCCAGCAGTTTAGGACGGGAGGGCCTGCGGGAGACCCAGTACTTC | CASSLGREGLRETQYF
TRBJ1-1 | . | TRBV2 | many | TGTGCCAGCAGTCCTGGGAACACTGAAGCTTTCTTT | CASSPGNTEAFF
TRBJ2-6 | . | TRBV7-2 | many | TGTGCCAGCAGCTTAGGGGCTCCTACCGTCCTGACTTTC | CASSLGAPTVLTF
TRBJ1-1 | . | TRBV7-9 | . | TGTGCCAGCAGCTTTGATCTGTCTGAAGCTTTCTTT | CASSFDLSEAFF
TRBJ2-4 | . | TRBV7-8 | . | TGTGCCAGCAGCCCTAGCGTCCTAGCCAAAAACATTCAGTACTTC | CASSPSVLAKNIQYF
TRBJ1-2 | . | TRBV7-9 | few | TGTGCCAGCAGCTTGGCTACAGCCGTCTATGGCTACACCTTC | CASSLATAVYGYTF
TRBJ2-2 | TRBD1 | TRBV5-1 | few | TGCGCCGGGAGGACAGGGGGCAACACCGGGGAGCTGTTTTTT | CAGRTGGNTGELFF
TRBJ2-3 | TRBD2 | TRBV28 | . | TGTGCCAGCAGTTCCCGAGGGAGGGCCTCAGATACGCAGTATTTT | CASSSRGRASDTQYF
TRBJ2-7 | TRBD1 | TRBV7-9 | . | TGTGCCAGCAGCTCCGCAGGGACAGTCTACTACGAGCAGTACTTC | CASSSAGTVYYEQYF
TRBJ2-3 | TRBD2 | TRBV9 | . | TGTGCCAGCAGCGTAGATAGCGGGGGGGCGAGCCCTTCCACAGATACGCAGTATTTT | CASSVDSGGASPSTDTQYF
TRBJ2-7 | . | TRBV7-3 | . | TGTGCCAGCAGCTTAAAAGCCGGCCACGAGCAGTACTTC | CASSLKAGHEQYF
TRBJ1-4 | . | TRBV6-5 | . | TGTGCCAGCAAACGGGGGGAGGAAAAACTGTTTTTT | CASKRGEEKLFF
TRBJ2-3 | . | TRBV19 | . | TGTGCCAGTAGTCTCGGGACAGGGGCTAGCGGGGGCACAGATACGCAGTATTTT | CASSLGTGASGGTDTQYF
TRBJ2-7 | TRBD1 | TRBV11-1 | . | TGTGCCAGCAGCTCCATCGGGGGACAGGGTGTATACGAGCAGTACTTC | CASSSIGGQGVYEQYF